This is a list of T cell receptor beta chains from one sample in a study of vaccination and CD4 T cells after COVID-19. TCRdb reprocessed the PCR reads via MiXCR and lists one record per CDR3 protein. The repertoire holds 15,000 to 20,000 distinct CDR3 sequences, with about half as singletons. These receptors lack a known antigen. The material sequenced was CD4+ T cells from blood, cultured in vitro, taken before SARS-CoV-2 vaccination. Receptors were obtained from a human donor who had recovered from COVID-19. Each CDR3 is given with its conserved first and last residue. The D gene is left open where the match is weak. Only part of the rows carry a size: once, few, many, or a class if the clone is expanded.

D	J	V	size	CDR3	DNA
.	TRBJ1-2	TRBV5-4	.	CASSIRQYGYTF	TGTGCCAGCAGCATTAGACAGTATGGCTACACCTTC
TRBD2	TRBJ2-5	TRBV7-2	.	CASSLPSGRETQYF	TGTGCCAGCAGCTTACCCTCCGGGAGGGAGACCCAGTACTTC
TRBD2	TRBJ2-7	TRBV20-1	few	CSANQEGLAGGLGEQYF	TGCAGTGCAAACCAAGAGGGACTAGCGGGAGGACTGGGCGAGCAGTACTTC
.	TRBJ1-4	TRBV20-1	.	CSASINEKLFF	TGCAGTGCTAGCATTAATGAAAAACTGTTTTTT
TRBD1	TRBJ2-6	TRBV29-1	few	CSVEDLGQPPLAGANVLTF	TGCAGCGTTGAAGATTTGGGACAGCCCCCGCTCGCTGGGGCCAACGTCCTGACTTTC
.	TRBJ2-5	TRBV15	few	CATSTIIGETQYF	TGTGCCACCAGCACAATAATTGGGGAGACCCAGTACTTC
.	TRBJ2-7	TRBV6-5	.	CASSYSPGSEQYF	TGTGCCAGCAGTTACTCGCCAGGGAGCGAGCAGTACTTC
.	TRBJ1-2	TRBV5-5	.	CASSLGPGVLYGYTF	TGTGCCAGCAGCTTGGGCCCGGGGGTTCTCTATGGCTACACCTTC
.	TRBJ2-1	TRBV21-1	.	CASSIAGEGYNEQFF	TGTGCCAGCAGCATAGCGGGAGAGGGGTACAATGAGCAGTTCTTC
.	TRBJ1-5	TRBV28	.	CASSSLKGDRLYQPQHF	TGTGCCAGCAGCTCTTTAAAGGGGGATAGGCTGTATCAGCCCCAGCATTTT
TRBD1	TRBJ2-3	TRBV20-1	.	CSAKQGAQDTQYF	TGCAGTGCTAAACAGGGGGCACAAGATACGCAGTATTTT
.	TRBJ1-4	TRBV2	.	CASRLDSGEKLFF	TGTGCCAGCAGGCTGGACAGCGGTGAAAAACTGTTTTTT
.	TRBJ2-5	TRBV25-1	.	CASSERAPGPVETQYF	TGTGCCAGCAGTGAAAGGGCTCCGGGCCCGGTGGAGACCCAGTACTTC
.	TRBJ2-2	TRBV6-5	few	CASSYTLEWTNTGELFF	TGTGCCAGCAGTTACACCCTGGAGTGGACGAACACCGGGGAGCTGTTTTTT
TRBD1	TRBJ2-2	TRBV6-5	.	CASSFLYRGRTGELFF	TGTGCCAGCAGTTTCCTCTACAGGGGGCGAACCGGGGAGCTGTTTTTT
TRBD2	TRBJ2-7	TRBV10-3	.	CAIRLAGAVEQYF	TGTGCCATTCGACTAGCGGGAGCTGTGGAGCAGTACTTC
TRBD1	TRBJ1-1	TRBV11-2	.	CASSLGDSEAFF	TGTGCCAGCAGCCTCGGGGACAGCGAAGCTTTCTTT
.	TRBJ2-7	TRBV19	once	CASSYPGRGDYEQYF	TGTGCCAGTAGTTACCCGGGACGCGGAGACTACGAGCAGTACTTC
TRBD1	TRBJ1-5	TRBV12-3/TRBV12-4	few	CASSGTGDQPQHF	TGTGCCAGCAGTGGGACAGGGGATCAGCCCCAGCATTTT
TRBD1	TRBJ1-5	TRBV28	.	CASKKTGTANQPQHF	TGTGCCAGCAAGAAGACCGGGACAGCAAATCAGCCCCAGCATTTT
.	TRBJ2-2	TRBV30	few	CAWSEESAGELFF	TGTGCCTGGAGCGAGGAAAGCGCCGGGGAGCTGTTTTTT
TRBD2	TRBJ2-1	TRBV12-3/TRBV12-4	.	CASSPPGLGNEQFF	TGTGCCAGCAGCCCCCCGGGACTAGGGAATGAGCAGTTCTTC
.	TRBJ2-3	TRBV7-9	.	CAGQTRRGSDTQYF	TGTGCCGGCCAAACTAGGAGGGGATCAGATACGCAGTATTTT
TRBD2	TRBJ2-5	TRBV5-8	few	CASNSLTLAGAQETQYF	TGTGCCAGCAACAGCTTGACGTTAGCGGGTGCCCAAGAGACCCAGTACTTC
TRBD1	TRBJ2-6	TRBV19	.	CASTDRGSRGANVLTF	TGTGCCAGTACGGACAGGGGCTCTCGTGGGGCCAACGTCCTGACTTTC
.	TRBJ1-4	TRBV20-1	.	CSAMNQATNEKLFF	TGCAGTGCCATGAATCAGGCAACTAATGAAAAACTGTTTTTT
.	TRBJ2-3	TRBV10-2	.	CASWHGGATDTQYF	TGCGCCAGCTGGCACGGCGGAGCAACAGATACGCAGTATTTT
TRBD1	TRBJ2-3	TRBV6-2/TRBV6-3	.	CASSIQGVSTDTQYF	TGTGCCAGCAGCATACAGGGGGTGAGCACAGATACGCAGTATTTT
.	TRBJ1-2	TRBV28	.	CASSFAGEYGYTF	TGTGCCAGCAGTTTCGCAGGAGAGTATGGCTACACCTTC
.	TRBJ2-7	TRBV27	.	CASSLLGTTAIPYEQYF	TGTGCCAGCAGTTTACTGGGTACGACAGCTATTCCCTACGAGCAGTACTTC
.	TRBJ2-2	TRBV28	.	CASSLSRGRRGRFFGELFF	TGTGCCAGCAGTTTAAGTCGCGGGAGGAGGGGGCGCTTTTTCGGGGAGCTGTTTTTT
TRBD1	TRBJ2-7	TRBV5-1	.	CASYPGQGRSYEQYF	TGCGCCAGCTACCCGGGACAGGGAAGGTCCTACGAGCAGTACTTC
TRBD1	TRBJ1-1	TRBV7-8	.	CASSSTTGAGTEAFF	TGTGCCAGCAGCTCAACTACAGGGGCGGGAACTGAAGCTTTCTTT
TRBD2	TRBJ2-5	TRBV4-2	.	CASSHLAGGNQETQYF	TGTGCCAGCAGCCATTTAGCGGGAGGAAACCAAGAGACCCAGTACTTC
.	TRBJ1-1	TRBV20-1	.	CSALPGDTEAFF	TGCAGTGCCCTCCCAGGGGACACTGAAGCTTTCTTT